This T cell receptor beta chain stems from a study of human T cells and chemical hapten exposure. Study as a whole: All through the roughly 25-week study, the scalp of each patient received diphenylcyclopropenone doses weekly.

This CDR3 region has 15 residues. The germline V and J ends were trimmed by 2 bases and 4 bases, with 15 bases remaining between them. CDR1 is MNHNS, CDR2 SASEGT, per germline. Single cDNA molecules in the library carried unique molecular identifiers attached during preparation. In TCRdb, the RACE reads were re-called with MiXCR into one record per CDR3 protein. The data show tens of thousands of distinct CDR3 sequences, approximately 9.9% seen once. Time point in this sample: pre-sensitization, week 0. Treatment specified: therapeutic diphenylcyclopropenone sensitization with weekly scalp DPC. This clonotype was sampled from a woman between 35 and 50 years old with alopecia areata. Some clones in this sample may be carry-over from other donors' samples. The chain uses TRBV6-1 and TRBJ2-7, with D possibly TRBD1 on 5 matching bases. This material consisted of whole blood, taken in connection with sensitization to the hapten diphenylcyclopropenone (DPC). CDR3 sequence (DNA): TGTGCCAGCAGTGAATCGCCCAGGGTTTATTACGAGCAGTACTTC. Translated: CASSESPRVYYEQYF.